These T cell receptor beta chains were read from a single sample in a study of T cells in localized non-small cell lung cancer. Method: immunoSEQ multiplex PCR; TCRdb's copy keeps in-frame clones and lacks some. Among about 20,000 clones listed, around nine tenths were seen once. This material consisted of peripheral blood, taken before any cancer treatment. Source of these receptors: a male donor aged 60 or over with stage I squamous cell lung carcinoma. Each CDR3 is given without its conserved first and last residue. Only some rows state a clone size, as once, few, many or a class for expanded clones.

j_gene	v_gene	abundance	len	CDR3aa
TRBJ2-7	TRBV15	NA	11	ATSRDLNYEQY
TRBJ1-2	TRBV19	NA	15	ASSIGSQAGQNYGYT
TRBJ1-1	TRBV6-5	NA	12	ASRRWTGNTEAF
TRBJ2-2	TRBV9	NA	10	ASSVETGELF
TRBJ1-5	TRBV7-9	NA	14	ASSDWTGGSNQPQH
TRBJ2-5	TRBV10-2	NA	11	ASSEGHQETQY
TRBJ2-7	TRBV10-3	NA	13	AISTGGISSYEQY
TRBJ1-2	TRBV9	NA	13	ASSVGGRVGYGYT
TRBJ2-1	TRBV27	NA	12	ASSSGGLYNEQF
TRBJ2-3	TRBV5-1	NA	12	ASSPVRGVDTQY
TRBJ2-5	TRBV27	NA	11	ASRGNVLRTQY
TRBJ2-1	TRBV6-6	NA	13	ASRGTSGDNNEQF
TRBJ2-5	TRBV2	NA	11	ASSGSRGETQY
TRBJ2-1	TRBV5-1	NA	14	ASRLSGLTGGDEQF
TRBJ2-5	TRBV5-6	NA	10	ASSFDRETQY
TRBJ2-7	TRBV5-1	NA	14	ASTPSLGGRFYEQY
TRBJ2-7	TRBV5-1	NA	13	ASSLGQGGTHEQY
TRBJ2-7	TRBV14	NA	12	ASSPLGPSYEQY
TRBJ2-2	TRBV6-5	NA	14	ASSYSITGRTGELF
TRBJ1-1	TRBV7-8	NA	13	ASSLADGGGTEAF
TRBJ1-1	TRBV15	NA	14	ATSRDGVATSGGAF
TRBJ2-1	TRBV11-2	NA	15	ASSSPPERPAIKEQF
TRBJ1-2	TRBV5-1	NA	10	ASRTDNYGYT
TRBJ2-5	TRBV7-7	NA	13	ASSLGGSGGETQY
TRBJ2-3	TRBV5-6	NA	12	ASSRGAGRDTQY
TRBJ2-5	TRBV18	NA	13	ASSPPGLAKETQY
TRBJ1-1	TRBV5-6	NA	11	ASSLWTNTEAF
TRBJ1-2	TRBV5-1	few	11	ASSFSGDLGYT
TRBJ1-2	TRBV18	NA	11	ASSPPANYGYT
TRBJ2-2	TRBV5-4	NA	13	ASSFTSGGAGELF
TRBJ2-2	TRBV21-1	NA	15	ASSTRGGVKDTGELF
TRBJ2-7	TRBV5-1	NA	13	ASSDRGPSSYEQY
TRBJ2-2	TRBV5-1	NA	14	ASSLTPGVDTGELF
TRBJ2-1	TRBV5-5	NA	13	ASSPYDRGRGEQF
TRBJ1-4	TRBV5-1	NA	12	ASSQVATNEKLF
TRBJ2-3	TRBV13	NA	13	ASSYDTGGADTQY
TRBJ1-2	TRBV7-2	NA	11	ASSLGGAEGYT
TRBJ1-6	TRBV18	once	13	ASSPGEGYNSPLH
TRBJ2-2	TRBV7-3	NA	13	ASSLSITNTGELF
TRBJ1-6	TRBV19	NA	15	ASSSYLTGTGGSPLH
TRBJ2-2	TRBV10-3	NA	12	AISDGPAPGELF
TRBJ2-7	TRBV18	NA	12	ASSPDSRGDEQY
TRBJ1-3	TRBV9	NA	14	ASSSGQTDSGNTIY
TRBJ1-1	TRBV13	NA	10	ASSRRQVGAF
TRBJ1-2	TRBV9	few	12	ASSVVDRANGYT
TRBJ2-1	TRBV7-9	NA	12	ASLGTSGRYEQF
TRBJ2-1	TRBV29-1	NA	14	SVEDSLRDRENEQF
TRBJ1-1	TRBV5-5	NA	13	ASSLEGQKNTEAF
TRBJ2-3	TRBV7-9	NA	11	ASSLASTDTQY